This T cell receptor beta chain was sequenced in a study of shared clonotypes between healthy human individuals. Study-level background: Donors were two women and a few men aged 18 to 49.

Study results and caveats: Only blood samples were collected, and tissue repertoires likely differ.

The donors were adults (healthy and HIV-negative) with no recent acute infections or vaccinations. Both subsets, CD45RA+ naive and CD45RA-negative memory, were split from the CD4+ cells. Repertoires were generated with immunoSEQ multiplex PCR, while TCRdb's copy carries only in-frame clones and drops some. The data show under 1,900,000 clones, approximately 98.5% seen once. Germline loops: CDR1 MDHEN, CDR2 SYDVKM. The CDR3 length is 15 residues. Germline trimming cut 4 bases from V and 10 bases from J; bases unmatched to any gene: 12. The sample holds one count of this clone. Its target is not known. Material: naive CD4+ T cells sorted from blood. The sample's subset: CD45RA+ positively selected. The chain has TRBV28 and TRBJ1-4, with TRBD1 matching 7 bases. The receptor comes from a man between 25 and 39 years old in good health. The CDR3, as DNA: TGTGCCAGCAGTTCTCACCGGGACAGACTTGGAAAACTGTTTTTT. The encoded protein is CASSSHRDRLGKLFF.